The text below deals with one TCR beta chain. Assay: immunoSEQ multiplex PCR; the TCRdb copy retains only in-frame clones and omits some. In the table there are tens of thousands of clones, roughly 87% of which are singletons. The CDR3 loop spans 13 amino acids. V was clipped by 0 bases and J by 8 bases, with 10 bases between them. CDR1 is SNHLY and CDR2 is FYNNEI in the germline V gene. The data were obtained in a study of blood T cell repertoires in COVID-19. Study-wide context: Collection of acute and convalescent COVID-19 samples took place in the United States, Italy and Spain. The cDNA or gDNA used as material had been derived from T cells, B-cell-depleted T cells, or PBMCs.

This chain joins TRBV2 and TRBJ1-2, with TRBD1 as a possible D gene (5 bases). Sequenced sample: peripheral blood. This receptor was obtained from a woman aged 45-65 years with active or convalescent COVID-19. The CDR3 here is CASSEAVGGGYTF. The CDR3 nucleotides read TGTGCCAGCAGTGAAGCGGTTGGGGGGGGCTACACCTTC. The full variable domain, completed using reference TRBV2 and TRBJ1-2, is EPEVTQTPSHQVTQMGQEVILRCVPISNHLYFYWYRQILGQKVEFLVSFYNNEISEKSEIFDDQFSVERPDGSNFTLKIRSTKLEDSAMYFCASSEAVGGGYTFGSGTRLTVV.